One sample yielded the 30 T cell receptor beta chains listed below, sequenced in a study of Graves' ophthalmopathy and Graves' hyperthyroidism. Beta-chain TCR CDR3 regions were amplified from RNA transcripts. First-round RT-PCR relied on HTBI primers, and a second-round multiplex PCR came next. TCRdb processed the multiplex PCR reads anew with MiXCR; each CDR3 protein has one entry. Of under 350,000 distinct CDR3 sequences detected, roughly 15% appear once; the ten largest clones hold roughly an eighth. What was sequenced was peripheral blood. The source is an adult man with Graves' ophthalmopathy.

This clonotype was seen at least ten times. The chain recombines TRBV7-2 with TRBJ2-7; a weak D match, TRBD1 (6 bases). Per the germline V gene, CDR1 is SGHTA and CDR2 is FQGNSA. This CDR3 contains 15 residues. V was clipped by 0 bases and J by 0 bases, with 9 bases between them. CDR3 residues: CASSLAAGVSYEQYF. The CDR3 region has the DNA TGTGCCAGCAGCTTAGCGGCAGGGGTCTCCTACGAGCAGTACTTC.

This clonotype was recorded at least ten times. The gene calls are TRBV5-1 and TRBJ2-7; 8 positions match TRBD1. CDR1 is SGHRS and CDR2 is YFSETQ in the germline V gene. The CDR3 is 14 residues long. Losses at the gene ends were 4 bases for V and 2 bases for J; bases not matched to a gene: 5. This chain's CDR3 is CASSPTGDTYEQYF. CDR3 sequence (DNA): TGCGCCAGCAGCCCGACAGGGGATACCTACGAGCAGTACTTC.

The chain has TRBV12-3 or TRBV12-4 and TRBJ2-2; 15 bases line up with TRBD2. The CDR3 totals 17 residues. The ends lost 6 bases at V and 0 bases at J; junction bases unmatched: 2. The chain's CDR3 is CASRGLAGGTNTGELFF. The CDR3 nucleotides read TGTGCCAGCAGGGGACTAGCGGGGGGAACGAACACCGGGGAGCTGTTTTTT.

This clonotype was counted at least ten times. The rearrangement links TRBV30 to TRBJ2-7; 7 bases fit TRBD1. Germline V lookup: CDR1 GTSNPN, CDR2 SVGIG (reference sequence). After removal of 3 bases from V and 0 bases from J, the junction contained 8 bases not matched to a gene. The length of the CDR3 is 15 residues. The chain's CDR3 is CAWSRDSRLSYEQYF. The CDR3 nucleotides are TGTGCCTGGAGCCGGGACAGTCGGCTCTCCTACGAGCAGTACTTC.

This clonotype was counted at least ten times. The chain couples TRBV6-5 to TRBJ1-1; TRBD1 matches 9 bases. The germline CDR1 and CDR2 sequences are MNHEY and SVGAGI. Trimming cost V 5 bases and J 4 bases; bases outside gene matches: 8. The CDR3 consists of 15 residues. The CDR3 loop reads CASSTQTGGSTEAFF. The CDR3 DNA is TGTGCCAGCAGTACGCAAACAGGGGGCTCCACTGAAGCTTTCTTT.

V gene TRBV6-5 combines with J gene TRBJ2-7, with a tentative D call TRBD1 (6 bases). Germline V lookup: CDR1 MNHEY, CDR2 SVGAGI. The CDR3 consists of 13 residues. Trimming shortened V by 7 bases and J by 7 bases, and 17 bases separated the two germline ends. CDR3: CASTLDGTGEQYF. CDR3 DNA sequence: TGTGCCAGCACTTTAGACGGAACAGGGGAGCAGTACTTC.

The chain uses TRBV28 and TRBJ2-5, with a weak D call TRBD2 (6 bases). Germline assignment: CDR1 MDHEN and CDR2 SYDVKM. V lost 11 bases, J lost 2 bases, and 18 bases lay in between. This CDR3 region has 14 residues. In DNA, the CDR3 is TGTGCCGGACGAGGGAGGAGGGGTCAAGAGACCCAGTACTTC. Encoded protein: CAGRGRRGQETQYF.

This clonotype was picked up many times. V usage is TRBV6-4 and J usage is TRBJ2-2; TRBD2 matches 11 bases. Germline CDR1 reads MRHNA; CDR2 reads SNTAGT. V gave up 6 bases and J gave up 1 base; unmatched junction bases: 13. This CDR3 comprises 19 residues. The CDR3 loop is CASSAGTSGSLRNTGELFF. The CDR3, as DNA: TGTGCCAGCAGCGCCGGGACTAGCGGCAGTCTAAGGAACACCGGGGAGCTGTTTTTT.

At least ten counts were recorded for this clonotype. The CDR3 nucleotides are TGTGCCAGCAGCCAGGTGGTAGAGACCCAGTACTTC. Residues: CASSQVVETQYF. This chain connects TRBV7-9 to TRBJ2-5, with D unresolved. CDR1 and CDR2 (germline): SEHNR, FQNEAQ (reference sequence). V lost 5 bases, J lost 4 bases, and 8 bases lay in between. The CDR3 totals 12 residues.

In this sample, this clonotype turned up many times. V is TRBV20-1 and J is TRBJ2-2; D is possibly TRBD1 (8 bases). The CDR3 contains 13 residues. V gave up 5 bases and J gave up 5 bases, with 12 bases separating them. Germline lookup yields CDR1 DFQATT and CDR2 SNEGSKA (reference sequence). The CDR3 DNA sequence: TGCAGTGCTGGACAGGGAGGGACCGGGGAGCTGTTTTTT. The encoded protein is CSAGQGGTGELFF.

This clonotype came up many times. The chain uses TRBV12-3 or TRBV12-4 and TRBJ2-4, with 7 bases fitting TRBD1. This CDR3 is 16 amino acids long. J gave up 2 bases and V 3 bases, and 7 bases lay outside the gene matches. CDR3 nucleotides: TGTGCCAGCAGTTTGTCACAGGGGATGACCAAAAACATTCAGTACTTC. Translated, it gives CASSLSQGMTKNIQYF.

This clonotype appeared many times. V gene TRBV28 combines with J gene TRBJ1-1; 7 nucleotides agree with TRBD1. The CDR3 sequence is 14 residues long. Germline V gives CDR1 MDHEN, CDR2 SYDVKM. The ends lost 9 bases at V and 1 base at J; junction bases unmatched: 8. CDR3 sequence: CASPPGTENTEAFF. Here the CDR3 DNA reads TGTGCCAGTCCGCCCGGGACAGAGAACACTGAAGCTTTCTTT. Variable domain in full (rest from reference TRBV28 and TRBJ1-1): DVKVTQSSRYLVKRTGEKVFLECVQDMDHENMFWYRQDPGLGLRLIYFSYDVKMKEKGDIPEGYSVSREKKERFSLILESASTNQTSMYLCASPPGTENTEAFFGQGTRLTVV.

This clonotype occurred many times. The chain has TRBV25-1 and TRBJ2-6, with 7 bases aligning to TRBD1. CDR1 and CDR2 (germline): MGHDK, SYGVNS. With V trimmed by 5 bases and J by 0 bases, 13 bases remained unmatched. This CDR3 has 19 residues. The CDR3 nucleotides are TGTGCCAGCAGTAACCGATTAGGGACAGCCGACTCTGGGGCCAACGTCCTGACTTTC. This codes for CASSNRLGTADSGANVLTF.

This clonotype was counted ten times or more. The CDR3 loop reads CASRGQGSSTEAFF. CDR3 DNA sequence: TGTGCCAGCAGAGGACAGGGCTCGAGCACTGAAGCTTTCTTT. The rearrangement links TRBV6-2 or TRBV6-3 to TRBJ1-1; TRBD1 aligns across 8 bases. CDR3 length: 14 residues. From germline, CDR1 is MNHEY and CDR2 SVGEGT. The ends lost 6 bases at V and 4 bases at J; junction bases unmatched: 7.

This clonotype was seen at least ten times. CDR3 residues: CASSTHRGRETQYF. The CDR3 region has the DNA TGTGCCAGCAGCACACACCGGGGCCGGGAGACCCAGTACTTC. The V call is TRBV28, the J call TRBJ2-5; D possibly uses TRBD1 or TRBD2 (5 bases each). The germline V gene has CDR1 MDHEN and CDR2 SYDVKM. The CDR3 runs 14 residues. V shed 6 bases and J shed 5 bases, with 16 bases lying between them.

This clonotype was found many times. The chain has TRBV6-5 and TRBJ1-5, with 9 nucleotides matching TRBD1. Germline V lookup: CDR1 MNHEY, CDR2 SVGAGI. The CDR3 contains 16 residues. V lost 0 bases, J lost 8 bases, and 8 bases stayed unmatched. The CDR3 region is CASSYSKDRGKEPQHF. CDR3 DNA: TGTGCCAGCAGTTACTCGAAGGACAGGGGAAAAGAGCCCCAGCATTTT.

This clonotype was seen repeatedly, ten times or more. The chain carries TRBV28 and TRBJ1-5; 10 bases line up with TRBD1. V gave up 8 bases and J gave up 5 bases; unmatched junction bases: 9. Germline V gene data show CDR1 as MDHEN and CDR2 as SYDVKM. The CDR3 consists of 15 residues. CDR3 DNA: TGTGCCAGCGCTCGCCGGGACAGGGGTTATCAGCCCCAGCATTTT. It encodes CASARRDRGYQPQHF.

This clonotype was observed many times. V usage is TRBV12-3 or TRBV12-4 and J usage is TRBJ1-1, with D hard to call. This CDR3 contains 13 residues. V gave up 5 bases and J gave up 3 bases, with 10 bases separating them. The CDR3 loop is CASSLDPDTEAFF. DNA for the CDR3: TGTGCCAGCAGTCTGGACCCTGACACTGAAGCTTTCTTT.

This clonotype has a count of ten or more. The CDR3 DNA is TGTGCCTCAAAGCGGGCAGGGGAAGAGACCCAGTACTTC. Amino acid sequence: CASKRAGEETQYF. J is TRBJ2-5 and V is TRBV19; tentatively, D is TRBD1 or TRBD2 (6 bases each). This CDR3 is built from 13 residues. Germline assignment: CDR1 LNHDA and CDR2 SQIVND (reference sequence). Trimming took 11 bases from V and 3 from J, leaving 16 bases between them.

This clonotype was seen many times. The chain recombines TRBV9 with TRBJ1-2; tentative D call: TRBD1 (6 bases). This CDR3 region has 14 residues. The ends were cut back, 0 bases at V and 5 bases at J, with 11 bases in the middle. The germline V gene has CDR1 SGDLS and CDR2 YYNGEE. The CDR3, as DNA: TGTGCCAGCAGCGTAGCCCCAGGGGAATATGGCTACACCTTC. Translating it yields CASSVAPGEYGYTF.

This clonotype was observed many times. The genes are TRBV6-2 or TRBV6-3 and TRBJ2-2; 7 nucleotides line up with TRBD1. The germline gives CDR1 MNHEY, CDR2 SVGEGT. The J segment lost 3 bases and the V segment lost 10 bases, leaving 5 bases of the junction unmatched. The CDR3 has 13 amino acids. CDR3 in DNA: TGTGCCACCTCTACAGGGGACACCGGGGAGCTGTTTTTT. Translating it yields CATSTGDTGELFF.

The V and J genes are TRBV6-2 or TRBV6-3 and TRBJ2-7, with 12 bases matching TRBD2. The germline V gene encodes CDR1 MNHEY and CDR2 SVGEGT. J gave up 0 bases and V 4 bases, and 10 bases lay outside the gene matches. The CDR3 is 18 amino acids. In DNA, the CDR3 is TGTGCCAGCAGTTGGACTAGCGGGAACGTCCCTAACTCCTACGAGCAGTACTTC. Its translation is CASSWTSGNVPNSYEQYF.

The chain joins TRBV29-1 to TRBJ2-7; 8 positions match TRBD1. The CDR3 has 16 amino acids. CDR1 SQVTM and CDR2 ANQGSEA come from the germline V gene. Trimming took 3 bases from V and 4 from J; bases not matched to a gene: 14. CDR3 DNA sequence: TGCAGCGTTGAGGAAGAGCGCGGACAGGGCTGGTACGAGCAGTACTTC. It encodes CSVEEERGQGWYEQYF.

In its sample, this clonotype was seen many times. V and J are TRBV5-1 and TRBJ2-5, with D perhaps TRBD2 (6 bases). Germline-derived CDR1 and CDR2 are SGHRS and YFSETQ. The length of the CDR3 is 17 residues. Trimming removed 2 bases at V and 2 bases at J, with 19 bases between. In nucleotides, the CDR3 is TGCGCCAGCAGCTTTTCCTCTAGCGTCATCGGGCAAGAGACCCAGTACTTC. Its protein product is CASSFSSSVIGQETQYF.

This clonotype was seen at least ten times. This chain joins TRBV20-1 and TRBJ2-5; possibly TRBD1 or TRBD2 for D (5 bases each). V was pared by 3 bases and J by 1 base, with 12 bases between. From germline, CDR1 is DFQATT and CDR2 SNEGSKA (reference sequence). CDR3 size: 14 residues. The CDR3: CSARISRGQETQYF. CDR3 sequence (DNA): TGCAGTGCTAGGATCTCGAGGGGCCAAGAGACCCAGTACTTC.

This clonotype was found many times. This rearrangement joins TRBV7-2 to TRBJ2-2; 8 bases fit TRBD2. Germline-derived CDR1 and CDR2 are SGHTA and FQGNSA. J was trimmed by 0 bases and V by 5 bases; bases with no gene match: 5. CDR3 length: 16 amino acids. CDR3 nucleotides: TGTGCCAGCAGCCGACTAGCGAGAACGAACACCGGGGAGCTGTTTTTT. Protein: CASSRLARTNTGELFF.

A note on this clonotype: Being one base from a much bigger clone, this may be a read error. The rearrangement links TRBV6-1 to TRBJ2-7, with 13 bases aligning to TRBD2. The germline gives CDR1 MNHNS, CDR2 SASEGT. The CDR3 consists of 15 residues. DNA of the CDR3: TGTGTCAGCAGTGAGCCGGGACTAGCGGGAATGGAGCAGTACTTC. Amino acids: CVSSEPGLAGMEQYF.

There are a few counts of this clonotype. The CDR3 is CAWRERAFF. The CDR3 DNA follows: TGTGCCTGGAGGGAAAGGGCTTTCTTT. The genes are TRBV30 and TRBJ1-1; D gene unclear. Germline CDR1 GTSNPN, CDR2 SVGIG (reference sequence). Deletions cut 3 bases from V and 11 bases from J, with 7 bases between. The CDR3 is 9 residues long.

This clonotype was detected many times. V and J are TRBV28 and TRBJ2-5; D is perhaps TRBD2 (7 bases). The CDR3 runs to 15 residues. Between the trimmed V and J ends, which lost 5 bases and 10 bases, there was a span of 23 bases. Germline assignment: CDR1 MDHEN and CDR2 SYDVKM. CDR3 protein: CASSGGLAVKRDQYF. CDR3 sequence (DNA): TGTGCCAGCAGTGGGGGGCTAGCGGTCAAGAGAGACCAGTACTTC.

This clonotype was picked up many times. The junction does not match germline at one end; this may be a read error. The V call is TRBV7-6, the J call TRBJ2-5; no firm D call. This CDR3 spans 13 amino acids. The germline V gene encodes CDR1 SGHVS and CDR2 FNYEAQ. This chain's CDR3 is CASSLRVREAQYF. CDR3 sequence (DNA): TGTGCCAGCAGCTTACGGGTACGAGAGGCCCAGTACTTC.